The 24 T cell receptor beta chains given below trace back to one sample, sequenced in a study of T cell changes during pregnancy in multiple sclerosis. Sequencing was performed with immunoSEQ multiplex PCR; in TCRdb, only in-frame clones are kept and a portion is missing. The sample gives approximately 88,000 clones, more than 90% of which show up once; about 1% is in the top ten. Material: peripheral blood, obtained in the second trimester of pregnancy. The receptor source for this set is a female donor with multiple sclerosis, enrolled in a pregnancy study.

This clone was observed a single time. The chain joins TRBV7-9 to TRBJ2-7; a weak D match, TRBD1 (5 bases). CDR1 and CDR2 (germline): SEHNR, FQNEAQ (reference sequence). V shed 5 bases and J shed 3 bases, with 14 bases lying between them. The CDR3 has 14 residues. CDR3 amino acids: CASSPKGSSYEQYF. CDR3 bases: TGTGCCAGCAGCCCTAAGGGGTCCAGCTACGAGCAGTACTTC. The full variable domain, completed using reference TRBV7-9 and TRBJ2-7, is DTGVSQNPRHKITKRGQNVTFRCDPISEHNRLYWYRQTLGQGPEFLTYFQNEAQLEKSRLLSDRFSAERPKGSFSTLEIQRTEQGDSAMYLCASSPKGSSYEQYFGPGTRLTVT.

The rearrangement links TRBV4-1 to TRBJ2-7; D is ambiguous. Trimming removed 1 base at V and 3 bases at J, with 7 bases between. CDR3 length equals 13 residues. Germline CDR1 and CDR2: MGHRA and YSYEKL. The CDR3 nucleotides are TGCGCCAGCAGCCAAGGAGCCGTCTACGAGCAGTACTTC. This translates into CASSQGAVYEQYF.

This chain links TRBV14 with TRBJ2-1; a weak D match, TRBD2 (6 bases). From germline, CDR1 is SGHDN and CDR2 FVKESK. Trimming shortened V by 4 bases and J by 12 bases, and 13 bases separated the two germline ends. The CDR3 contains 12 residues. The CDR3 loop is CASSLIQGLQFF. CDR3 in DNA: TGTGCCAGCAGCCTAATCCAGGGACTGCAGTTCTTC.

The V call is TRBV4-1, the J call TRBJ2-7, with TRBD1 matching over 7 bases. In germline, CDR1 is MGHRA, CDR2 YSYEKL. The CDR3 runs to 15 residues. With 3 bases clipped from V and 0 bases from J, the junction kept 5 bases outside the gene matches. CDR3 nucleotide sequence: TGCGCCAGCAGCCACCCAAGGGGGCTCTCCTACGAGCAGTACTTC. It specifies CASSHPRGLSYEQYF.

This chain uses TRBV30 with TRBJ1-1, with a possible D match to TRBD1 (6 bases). CDR1 is GTSNPN and CDR2 is SVGIG in the germline V gene (reference sequence). The CDR3 runs to 14 residues. V shed 5 bases and J shed 0 bases, with 13 bases lying between them. CDR3 loop: CAWSRQDVNTEAFF. The CDR3 DNA sequence: TGTGCCTGGTCTCGACAGGATGTGAACACTGAAGCTTTCTTT.

The rearrangement joins TRBV2 to TRBJ2-7; TRBD2 is a possible D gene (6 bases). The CDR3 is 11 amino acids. V gave up 8 bases and J gave up 3 bases, with 8 bases separating them. Germline CDR1 reads SNHLY; CDR2 reads FYNNEI. CDR3 sequence: CASREYYEQYF. In nucleotides, the CDR3 is TGTGCCAGCCGGGAGTACTACGAGCAGTACTTC.

The chain uses TRBV28 and TRBJ2-2, with TRBD2 matching 9 bases. With 8 bases clipped from V and 2 bases from J, the junction kept 9 bases outside the gene matches. The CDR3 sequence is 16 residues long. Germline assignment: CDR1 MDHEN and CDR2 SYDVKM. CDR3 sequence (DNA): TGTGCCAGCTCCCCGCAGACTAGCGGAAACACCGGGGAGCTGTTTTTT. It translates to CASSPQTSGNTGELFF.

The CDR3 spells CASSVATSGAKNIQYF. CDR3 DNA sequence: TGTGCCAGCAGCGTAGCCACTAGCGGAGCCAAAAACATTCAGTACTTC. The genes are TRBV9 and TRBJ2-4, with 8 bases that match TRBD2. Per the germline V gene, CDR1 is SGDLS and CDR2 is YYNGEE. The CDR3 covers 16 residues. V was pared by 0 bases and J by 0 bases, with 2 bases of the junction left unmatched.

The chain uses TRBV12-5 and TRBJ2-3, with a possible D match to TRBD2 (5 bases). In germline, CDR1 is LGHNT, CDR2 FRNRAP. This CDR3 is 16 amino acids long. Trimming removed 0 bases from V and 3 bases from J, with 13 bases in between. This CDR3 is CASGLVVRVQTDTQYF. The DNA of the CDR3 is TGTGCTAGTGGTTTGGTAGTGAGGGTTCAAACAGATACGCAGTATTTT.

The chain recombines TRBV5-4 with TRBJ2-7; 8 bases fit TRBD1. V gave up 4 bases and J gave up 9 bases; unmatched junction bases: 6. CDR3 size: 12 residues. The germline V gene encodes CDR1 SGHNT and CDR2 YYREEE (reference sequence). The CDR3 protein is CASSSDRGPQYF. In DNA form, the CDR3 reads TGTGCCAGCAGCAGCGACAGGGGACCGCAGTACTTC.

The chain combines TRBV2 with TRBJ1-1, with D possibly TRBD1 on 5 matching bases. The CDR3 is 16 amino acids. From germline, CDR1 is SNHLY and CDR2 FYNNEI. Trimming took off 0 bases at V and 0 bases at J, with 11 bases between the two ends. This CDR3 reads CASSEAAGYLNTEAFF. The CDR3 DNA reads as TGTGCCAGCAGTGAAGCGGCAGGGTACTTGAACACTGAAGCTTTCTTT.

In nucleotides, the CDR3 is TGTGCCTGGAGTGACGGTGGGAGTCTAAGTGAGCAGTTCTTC. Residues: CAWSDGGSLSEQFF. The gene calls are TRBV30 and TRBJ2-1; a possible D gene is TRBD2 (5 bases). The CDR3 totals 14 residues. The V end lost 1 base, the J end lost 9 bases, and 16 bases lay between the germline ends. Germline-derived CDR1 and CDR2 are GTSNPN and SVGIG (reference sequence).

The rearrangement joins TRBV2 to TRBJ1-3; 10 bases are a match to TRBD1. Germline lookup yields CDR1 SNHLY and CDR2 FYNNEI. This CDR3 contains 15 residues. V dropped 7 bases and J dropped 1; count of bases not matched to a gene: 4. This chain's CDR3 is CASTLGQGSGNTIYF. The CDR3 DNA sequence: TGTGCCAGCACCCTGGGACAGGGGTCTGGAAACACCATATATTTT. The whole variable domain, remainder taken from reference TRBV2 and TRBJ1-3, is EPEVTQTPSHQVTQMGQEVILRCVPISNHLYFYWYRQILGQKVEFLVSFYNNEISEKSEIFDDQFSVERPDGSNFTLKIRSTKLEDSAMYFCASTLGQGSGNTIYFGEGSWLTVV.

The chain links TRBV6-1 to TRBJ2-1; 9 nucleotides agree with TRBD1. Germline values: CDR1 MNHNS, CDR2 SASEGT. The CDR3 extends over 16 amino acids. Germline trimming cut 3 bases from V and 6 bases from J; bases unmatched to any gene: 9. For the CDR3, the DNA is TGTGCCAGCAGTGAGAGGACAGGGGTACGGGGCAATGAGCAGTTCTTC. Protein: CASSERTGVRGNEQFF.

The chain joins TRBV4-1 to TRBJ2-1; 10 bases agree with TRBD2. The junction had 7 bases not matched to a gene; V was cut back by 1 base and J by 10 bases. The CDR3 sequence is 15 residues long. Germline V gene lookup returns CDR1 MGHRA and CDR2 YSYEKL. CDR3 bases: TGCGCCAGCAGCCAAGCTAGCGGGAGTTATCCCGAGCAGTTCTTC. Translated: CASSQASGSYPEQFF.

V is TRBV9 and J is TRBJ2-7; D possibly corresponds to TRBD2 (5 bases). Germline loops: CDR1 SGDLS, CDR2 YYNGEE. V was trimmed by 4 bases and J by 4 bases, leaving 9 bases between them. The CDR3 is made up of 12 amino acids. In nucleotides, the CDR3 is TGTGCCAGCAGCCCCGGGGAGTACGAGCAGTACTTC. Protein sequence: CASSPGEYEQYF.

The chain recombines TRBV7-9 with TRBJ2-7; 7 bases fit TRBD1. The J segment lost 3 bases and the V segment lost 5 bases, leaving 4 bases of the junction unmatched. The germline V gene encodes CDR1 SEHNR and CDR2 FQNEAQ (reference sequence). The CDR3 sequence is 13 residues long. For the CDR3, the DNA is TGTGCCAGCAGCCGGGACAGCAACTACGAGCAGTACTTC. Its translation is CASSRDSNYEQYF. The full variable domain, in which reference TRBV7-9 and TRBJ2-7 provide the parts outside the CDR3, is DTGVSQNPRHKITKRGQNVTFRCDPISEHNRLYWYRQTLGQGPEFLTYFQNEAQLEKSRLLSDRFSAERPKGSFSTLEIQRTEQGDSAMYLCASSRDSNYEQYFGPGTRLTVT.

The genes are TRBV5-1 and TRBJ2-2, with 7 bases fitting TRBD1. The J segment lost 7 bases and the V segment lost 0 bases, leaving 6 bases of the junction unmatched. Germline V gene data show CDR1 as SGHRS and CDR2 as YFSETQ. CDR3 size: 15 residues. CDR3 bases: TGCGCCAGCAGCTTGGAGGGGGCGCGGAGCGGGGAGCTGTTTTTT. Its translation: CASSLEGARSGELFF.

The V gene is TRBV9, the J gene TRBJ2-1; 9 nucleotides match TRBD2. V gave up 4 bases and J gave up 4 bases; unmatched junction bases: 12. In germline, CDR1 is SGDLS, CDR2 YYNGEE. This CDR3 spans 17 amino acids. The CDR3 DNA reads TGTGCCAGCAGCTCTTCCGGGACTAGCTGGGGGTACAATGAGCAGTTCTTC. It yields the protein CASSSSGTSWGYNEQFF. Looking up the rest from reference TRBV9 and TRBJ2-1 gives the full variable domain: DSGVTQTPKHLITATGQRVTLRCSPRSGDLSVYWYQQSLDQGLQFLIQYYNGEERAKGNILERFSAQQFPDLHSELNLSSLELGDSALYFCASSSSGTSWGYNEQFFGPGTRLTVL.

The chain has TRBV19 and TRBJ1-2; maybe TRBD1 (5 bases). Deletions cut 8 bases from V and 4 bases from J, with 23 bases between. The V gene's germline CDR1 is LNHDA and CDR2 SQIVND (reference sequence). This CDR3 is 16 amino acids long. This CDR3 reads CASREAGPQGAYGYTF. CDR3 coding DNA: TGTGCCAGTCGAGAGGCGGGGCCACAAGGGGCCTATGGCTACACCTTC.

The chain employs TRBV5-4 and TRBJ2-7; possibly TRBD2 for D (5 bases). The germline gives CDR1 SGHNT, CDR2 YYREEE (reference sequence). V dropped 5 bases and J dropped 1 base, with 16 bases sitting between them. The CDR3 covers 15 residues. The CDR3: CASSYEGPLSYEQYF. CDR3 DNA: TGTGCCAGCAGTTATGAGGGCCCTCTTTCCTACGAGCAGTACTTC.

The chain joins TRBV7-6 to TRBJ2-1, with TRBD2 as a possible D gene (6 bases). The CDR3 length is 14 residues. Trimming cost V 5 bases and J 3 bases, with 11 bases left between them. CDR1 is SGHVS, CDR2 FNYEAQ, per germline. CDR3 sequence (DNA): TGTGCCAGCAGCCCGGGAGCGATCTACAATGAGCAGTTCTTC. It translates to CASSPGAIYNEQFF. Looking up the rest from reference TRBV7-6 and TRBJ2-1 gives the full variable domain: GAGVSQSPRYKVTKRGQDVALRCDPISGHVSLYWYRQALGQGPEFLTYFNYEAQQDKSGLPNDRFSAERPEGSISTLTIQRTEQRDSAMYRCASSPGAIYNEQFFGPGTRLTVL.

This clone was seen once. The chain links TRBV7-8 to TRBJ2-3; the D is unclear. Germline lookup yields CDR1 SGHVS and CDR2 FQNEAQ. The length of the CDR3 is 14 residues. Trimming took 1 base from V and 6 from J, leaving 11 bases between them. This CDR3 reads CASSLDSLEDTQYF. The CDR3 coding sequence is TGTGCCAGCAGCTTAGACTCTTTAGAGGATACGCAGTATTTT.

This chain uses TRBV29-1 with TRBJ2-7; 7 nucleotides line up with TRBD1. The CDR3 is 13 amino acids. CDR1 SQVTM and CDR2 ANQGSEA come from the germline V gene. V gave up 5 bases and J gave up 6 bases; unmatched junction bases: 10. The CDR3: CSVQRGTAGEQYF. CDR3 DNA sequence: TGCAGCGTTCAAAGGGGGACAGCAGGCGAGCAGTACTTC.